This entry is about one T cell receptor beta chain. Germline CDR1 and CDR2: SNHLY and FYNNEI. Trimming took 11 bases from V and 4 from J; bases not matched to a gene: 5. This CDR3 is built from 12 residues. This record belongs to a study of blood T cell repertoires in COVID-19. Study-wide background: Spain, Italy and the United States supplied samples that represented acute and convalescent COVID-19.

Authors' processing steps: Amplifying reference gene primers gave estimates of nucleated cell counts. The repertoire was sequenced with immunoSEQ multiplex PCR; TCRdb's copy has only in-frame clones and lacks some. V, J and clone size were drawn from that table, and D and trimming were deduced from the DNA. The top ten hold roughly 7% of the sample, which has 200,000 or so clones, about 80% seen once. The material sequenced was PBMCs or T cells enriched from blood (not recorded which). This receptor was identified in a man between 35 and 55 years old who had recovered from COVID-19. The chain has TRBV2 and TRBJ2-7; TRBD1 agrees at 10 bases. CDR3: CAGRQGAYEQYF. The CDR3 DNA follows: TGTGCCGGTCGACAGGGGGCTTACGAGCAGTACTTC. Complete variable domain (other parts from reference TRBV2 and TRBJ2-7): EPEVTQTPSHQVTQMGQEVILRCVPISNHLYFYWYRQILGQKVEFLVSFYNNEISEKSEIFDDQFSVERPDGSNFTLKIRSTKLEDSAMYFCAGRQGAYEQYFGPGTRLTVT.